This record looks at one TCR beta chain sequence and its context. A second PCR, run for roughly 6 to 11 cycles, used a sample-barcoded 5' primer plus a J-beta primer mix. TCRdb redid the calling of the 5' RACE reads with MiXCR, one entry per CDR3 protein. The table has roughly 410,000 distinct CDR3 sequences, 45% to 60% seen once. The data are from a study of blood T cells in healthy people across ages. Germline values: CDR1 LGHNA, CDR2 YSLEER. The length of the CDR3 is 15 residues. J was trimmed by 7 bases and V by 4 bases; bases with no gene match: 4. The specimen was blood. This receptor was obtained from a man aged 55 to 69 in good health. J is TRBJ2-1 and V is TRBV4-3; 13 bases line up with TRBD2. The CDR3 region has the DNA TGCGCCAGCAGCCTCGGACTAGCGGGAGAGAATGAGCAGTTCTTC. Translated, it gives CASSLGLAGENEQFF.